This TCR beta chain was retrieved from a study of blood T cell repertoires in COVID-19. This CDR3 contains 16 residues. Method: immunoSEQ multiplex PCR; TCRdb's copy keeps in-frame clones and lacks some. This table has 35,000 to 55,000 clones, 90% appearing once. The TCR sequence derives from a man aged 50 or older with active COVID-19. This sequence joins TRBV21-1 and TRBJ1-2; the table's D call, TRBD1, was not checked against the DNA. TRBV21-1 is reported as a pseudogene. The sequenced sample consisted of peripheral blood. This CDR3 is CASSKVLGQGMDGYTF. DNA of the CDR3: TGTGCCAGCAGCAAAGTCTTAGGACAGGGGATGGATGGCTACACCTTC.